Following are 16 T cell receptor beta chains from one sample sequenced in a study of shared clonotypes between healthy human individuals. Only CD45RO-negative cells positively selected for CCR7 counted as naive CD8 cells, so terminally differentiated effector memory CD45RA+ cells were excluded. Profiling relied on immunoSEQ multiplex PCR, and the TCRdb table lists in-frame clones only, not all of them. The sample records hundreds of thousands of clones, about 95% being singletons. The sample was naive CD8+ T cells sorted from blood. All receptors derive from a woman younger than 45 in good health.

The chain joins TRBV4-1 to TRBJ2-5; 11 nucleotides align to TRBD2. The germline V gene encodes CDR1 MGHRA and CDR2 YSYEKL. CDR3 length: 16 residues. Trimming removed 5 bases from V and 3 bases from J; junction bases left unmatched: 8. This CDR3 reads CASSSGLAGDKETQYF. The CDR3 DNA reads as TGCGCCAGCAGCTCAGGACTAGCGGGTGATAAAGAGACCCAGTACTTC.

This chain joins TRBV7-6 and TRBJ2-7; 8 positions agree with TRBD2. Losses at the gene ends were 5 bases for V and 5 bases for J; bases not matched to a gene: 8. CDR1 is SGHVS and CDR2 is FNYEAQ in the germline V gene. This CDR3 contains 14 residues. DNA for the CDR3: TGTGCCAGCAGCCCCCGGGGGGGCCAGAACGAGCAGTACTTC. Its protein is CASSPRGGQNEQYF.

V usage is TRBV7-8 and J usage is TRBJ2-1; D may be TRBD2 (5 bases). CDR3 length: 14 residues. V dropped 5 bases and J dropped 2 bases, with 10 bases sitting between them. In germline, CDR1 is SGHVS, CDR2 FQNEAQ. The CDR3 bases are TGTGCCAGCAGCAAGGACTCCCCCTACAATGAGCAGTTCTTC. Its translation is CASSKDSPYNEQFF.

This rearrangement joins TRBV5-4 to TRBJ2-5; TRBD2 matches 9 bases. The CDR3 runs 16 residues. The junction had 11 bases not matched to a gene; V was cut back by 3 bases and J by 5 bases. Per germline, CDR1 SGHNT and CDR2 YYREEE (reference sequence). This CDR3 is CASSSMVAGVGETQYF. CDR3 in DNA: TGTGCCAGCAGCTCTATGGTAGCGGGAGTGGGGGAGACCCAGTACTTC.

The chain links TRBV19 to TRBJ2-1; D is uncertain. CDR1 LNHDA and CDR2 SQIVND come from the germline V gene (reference sequence). Between the trimmed V and J ends, which lost 2 bases and 6 bases, there was a span of 5 bases. This CDR3 contains 12 residues. Written as DNA, the CDR3 is TGTGCCAGTAGTATACTTGTCAATGAGCAGTTCTTC. This sequence encodes CASSILVNEQFF.

V and J are TRBV5-1 and TRBJ2-7; the D is unclear. Germline V gene lookup returns CDR1 SGHRS and CDR2 YFSETQ. The V gene lost 5 bases and the J gene lost 3 bases, with 9 bases spanning the gap. CDR3 length equals 12 residues. CDR3 amino acids: CASRGNDYEQYF. The CDR3 coding sequence is TGCGCCAGCAGGGGCAACGACTACGAGCAGTACTTC.

J is TRBJ2-5 and V is TRBV13, with D hard to call. The germline V gene has CDR1 PRHDT and CDR2 FYEKMQ (reference sequence). This CDR3 is built from 15 residues. Trimming took 5 bases from V and 5 from J, leaving 18 bases between them. The CDR3 loop is CASSPGSNSRETQYF. The CDR3 bases are TGTGCCAGCAGCCCGGGTAGCAACTCTAGGGAGACCCAGTACTTC.

J is TRBJ2-7 and V is TRBV28; D possibly corresponds to TRBD2 (5 bases). With 1 base removed from V and 7 bases from J, the gap between germline ends came to 11 bases. The CDR3 spans 13 residues. In germline, CDR1 is MDHEN, CDR2 SYDVKM. The CDR3 DNA is TGTGCCAGCAGTTTATTCAGAGGGCTTGAGCAGTACTTC. It is translated as CASSLFRGLEQYF. Combining the CDR3 with reference TRBV28 and TRBJ2-7 gives the whole variable domain DVKVTQSSRYLVKRTGEKVFLECVQDMDHENMFWYRQDPGLGLRLIYFSYDVKMKEKGDIPEGYSVSREKKERFSLILESASTNQTSMYLCASSLFRGLEQYFGPGTRLTVT.

This chain connects TRBV28 to TRBJ2-3; D possibly corresponds to TRBD1 (6 bases). CDR1 is MDHEN, CDR2 SYDVKM, per germline. V lost 3 bases and J 7 bases, leaving 17 bases between the germline ends. The CDR3 extends over 15 amino acids. CDR3 region: CASSFRDTEPYTQYF. Written as DNA, the CDR3 is TGTGCCAGCAGTTTCCGGGACACGGAACCATATACGCAGTATTTT.

The gene calls are TRBV7-8 and TRBJ1-5; D ambiguous. The CDR3 loop spans 17 amino acids. With 3 bases removed from V and 2 bases from J, the gap between germline ends came to 17 bases. The V gene's germline CDR1 is SGHVS and CDR2 FQNEAQ. The CDR3 reads CASSFRRAPLGNQPQHF. The CDR3 DNA reads TGTGCCAGCAGCTTCCGACGGGCGCCCCTGGGCAATCAGCCCCAGCATTTT.

The chain has TRBV27 and TRBJ2-1; D is ambiguous. V was shortened by 5 bases and J by 6 bases, with 17 bases between the two germline ends. Germline assignment: CDR1 MNHEY and CDR2 SMNVEV (reference sequence). This CDR3 region has 15 residues. The chain's CDR3 is CASSGRSVLSNEQFF. For the CDR3, the DNA is TGTGCCAGCAGTGGCCGATCGGTGCTCTCCAATGAGCAGTTCTTC.

The chain carries TRBV15 and TRBJ1-5; D ambiguous. The CDR3 runs 15 residues. Germline lookup yields CDR1 LNHNV and CDR2 YYDKDF (reference sequence). The V end lost 0 bases, the J end lost 5 bases, and 11 bases lay between the germline ends. CDR3 nucleotide sequence: TGTGCCACCAGCAGAGATTTGACGGCATATCAGCCCCAGCATTTT. It encodes CATSRDLTAYQPQHF.

The chain combines TRBV13 with TRBJ2-7; TRBD2 agrees at 8 bases. The CDR3 loop spans 14 amino acids. Germline assignment: CDR1 PRHDT and CDR2 FYEKMQ (reference sequence). Trimming at V came to 5 bases and at J to 3 bases, leaving 6 bases not matched to a gene. DNA for the CDR3: TGTGCCAGCAGCACGGGAGGGAGTATCTACGAGCAGTACTTC. This codes for CASSTGGSIYEQYF.

The chain combines TRBV4-1 with TRBJ2-2, with D possibly TRBD2 on 6 matching bases. Germline V gene data show CDR1 as MGHRA and CDR2 as YSYEKL. The CDR3 contains 16 residues. V lost 1 base, J lost 0 bases, and 9 bases lay in between. CDR3 in amino acids: CASSQGASANTGELFF. The DNA for the CDR3 is TGCGCCAGCAGCCAAGGTGCTAGCGCGAACACCGGGGAGCTGTTTTTT.

Notes on this clone: Other DNA sequences in this specimen translate into the identical CDR3. The chain recombines TRBV5-6 with TRBJ1-1, with D hard to call. The CDR3 spans 12 residues. The V gene's germline CDR1 is SGHDT and CDR2 YYEEEE. Trimming cost V 2 bases and J 1 base, with 3 bases left between them. The CDR3 DNA sequence: TGTGCCAGCAGCTTTCAGAACACTGAAGCTTTCTTT. Its protein is CASSFQNTEAFF.

V and J are TRBV4-1 and TRBJ1-6, with D maybe TRBD1 (6 bases). This CDR3 contains 15 residues. Trimming pared 0 bases from V and 7 bases from J, leaving 10 bases between. Germline CDR1 MGHRA, CDR2 YSYEKL. The DNA for the CDR3 is TGCGCCAGCAGCCAAGAAGGGGGAATGAATTCACCCCTCCACTTT. Translated, it gives CASSQEGGMNSPLHF.